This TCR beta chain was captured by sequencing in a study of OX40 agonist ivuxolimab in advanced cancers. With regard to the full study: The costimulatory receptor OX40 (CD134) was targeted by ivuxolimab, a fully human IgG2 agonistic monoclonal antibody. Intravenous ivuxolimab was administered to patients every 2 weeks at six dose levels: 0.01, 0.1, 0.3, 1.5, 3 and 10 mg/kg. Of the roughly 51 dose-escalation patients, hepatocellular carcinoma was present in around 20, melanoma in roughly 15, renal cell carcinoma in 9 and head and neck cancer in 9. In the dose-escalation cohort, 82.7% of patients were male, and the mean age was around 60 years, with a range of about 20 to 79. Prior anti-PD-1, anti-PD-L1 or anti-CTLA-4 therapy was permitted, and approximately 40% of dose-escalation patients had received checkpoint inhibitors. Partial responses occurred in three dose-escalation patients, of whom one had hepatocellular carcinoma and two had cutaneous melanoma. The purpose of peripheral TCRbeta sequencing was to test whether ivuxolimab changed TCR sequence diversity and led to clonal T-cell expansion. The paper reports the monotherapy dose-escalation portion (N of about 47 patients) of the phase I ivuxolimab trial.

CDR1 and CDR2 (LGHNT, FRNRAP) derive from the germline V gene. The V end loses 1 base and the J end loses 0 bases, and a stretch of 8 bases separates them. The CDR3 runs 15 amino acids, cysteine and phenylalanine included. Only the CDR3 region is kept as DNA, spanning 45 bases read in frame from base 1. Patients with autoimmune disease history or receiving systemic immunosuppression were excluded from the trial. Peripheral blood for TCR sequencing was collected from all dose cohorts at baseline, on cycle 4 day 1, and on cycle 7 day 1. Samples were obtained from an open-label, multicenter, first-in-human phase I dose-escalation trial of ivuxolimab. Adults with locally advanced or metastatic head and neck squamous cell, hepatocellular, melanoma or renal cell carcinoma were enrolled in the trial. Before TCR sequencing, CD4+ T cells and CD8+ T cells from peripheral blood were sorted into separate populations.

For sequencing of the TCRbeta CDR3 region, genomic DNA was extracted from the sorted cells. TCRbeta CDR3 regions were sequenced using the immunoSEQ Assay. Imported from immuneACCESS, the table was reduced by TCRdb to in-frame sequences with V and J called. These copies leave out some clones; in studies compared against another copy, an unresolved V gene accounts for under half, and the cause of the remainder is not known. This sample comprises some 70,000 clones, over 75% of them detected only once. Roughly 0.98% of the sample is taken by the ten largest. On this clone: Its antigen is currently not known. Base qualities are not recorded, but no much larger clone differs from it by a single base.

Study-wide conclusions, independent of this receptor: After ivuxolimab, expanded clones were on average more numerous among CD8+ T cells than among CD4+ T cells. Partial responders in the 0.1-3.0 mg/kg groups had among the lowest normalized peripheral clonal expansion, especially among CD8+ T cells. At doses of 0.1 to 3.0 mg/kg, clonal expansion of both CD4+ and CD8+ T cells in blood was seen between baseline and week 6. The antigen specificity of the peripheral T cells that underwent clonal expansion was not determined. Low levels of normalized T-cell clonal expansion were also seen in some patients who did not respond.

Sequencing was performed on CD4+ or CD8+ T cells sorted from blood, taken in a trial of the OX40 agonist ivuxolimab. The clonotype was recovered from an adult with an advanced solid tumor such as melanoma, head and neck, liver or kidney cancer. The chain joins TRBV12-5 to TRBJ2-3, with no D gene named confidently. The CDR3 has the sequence CASGLDGVSTDTQYF. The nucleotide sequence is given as TGTGCTAGTGGTTTGGACGGAGTAAGCACAGATACGCAGTATTTT.